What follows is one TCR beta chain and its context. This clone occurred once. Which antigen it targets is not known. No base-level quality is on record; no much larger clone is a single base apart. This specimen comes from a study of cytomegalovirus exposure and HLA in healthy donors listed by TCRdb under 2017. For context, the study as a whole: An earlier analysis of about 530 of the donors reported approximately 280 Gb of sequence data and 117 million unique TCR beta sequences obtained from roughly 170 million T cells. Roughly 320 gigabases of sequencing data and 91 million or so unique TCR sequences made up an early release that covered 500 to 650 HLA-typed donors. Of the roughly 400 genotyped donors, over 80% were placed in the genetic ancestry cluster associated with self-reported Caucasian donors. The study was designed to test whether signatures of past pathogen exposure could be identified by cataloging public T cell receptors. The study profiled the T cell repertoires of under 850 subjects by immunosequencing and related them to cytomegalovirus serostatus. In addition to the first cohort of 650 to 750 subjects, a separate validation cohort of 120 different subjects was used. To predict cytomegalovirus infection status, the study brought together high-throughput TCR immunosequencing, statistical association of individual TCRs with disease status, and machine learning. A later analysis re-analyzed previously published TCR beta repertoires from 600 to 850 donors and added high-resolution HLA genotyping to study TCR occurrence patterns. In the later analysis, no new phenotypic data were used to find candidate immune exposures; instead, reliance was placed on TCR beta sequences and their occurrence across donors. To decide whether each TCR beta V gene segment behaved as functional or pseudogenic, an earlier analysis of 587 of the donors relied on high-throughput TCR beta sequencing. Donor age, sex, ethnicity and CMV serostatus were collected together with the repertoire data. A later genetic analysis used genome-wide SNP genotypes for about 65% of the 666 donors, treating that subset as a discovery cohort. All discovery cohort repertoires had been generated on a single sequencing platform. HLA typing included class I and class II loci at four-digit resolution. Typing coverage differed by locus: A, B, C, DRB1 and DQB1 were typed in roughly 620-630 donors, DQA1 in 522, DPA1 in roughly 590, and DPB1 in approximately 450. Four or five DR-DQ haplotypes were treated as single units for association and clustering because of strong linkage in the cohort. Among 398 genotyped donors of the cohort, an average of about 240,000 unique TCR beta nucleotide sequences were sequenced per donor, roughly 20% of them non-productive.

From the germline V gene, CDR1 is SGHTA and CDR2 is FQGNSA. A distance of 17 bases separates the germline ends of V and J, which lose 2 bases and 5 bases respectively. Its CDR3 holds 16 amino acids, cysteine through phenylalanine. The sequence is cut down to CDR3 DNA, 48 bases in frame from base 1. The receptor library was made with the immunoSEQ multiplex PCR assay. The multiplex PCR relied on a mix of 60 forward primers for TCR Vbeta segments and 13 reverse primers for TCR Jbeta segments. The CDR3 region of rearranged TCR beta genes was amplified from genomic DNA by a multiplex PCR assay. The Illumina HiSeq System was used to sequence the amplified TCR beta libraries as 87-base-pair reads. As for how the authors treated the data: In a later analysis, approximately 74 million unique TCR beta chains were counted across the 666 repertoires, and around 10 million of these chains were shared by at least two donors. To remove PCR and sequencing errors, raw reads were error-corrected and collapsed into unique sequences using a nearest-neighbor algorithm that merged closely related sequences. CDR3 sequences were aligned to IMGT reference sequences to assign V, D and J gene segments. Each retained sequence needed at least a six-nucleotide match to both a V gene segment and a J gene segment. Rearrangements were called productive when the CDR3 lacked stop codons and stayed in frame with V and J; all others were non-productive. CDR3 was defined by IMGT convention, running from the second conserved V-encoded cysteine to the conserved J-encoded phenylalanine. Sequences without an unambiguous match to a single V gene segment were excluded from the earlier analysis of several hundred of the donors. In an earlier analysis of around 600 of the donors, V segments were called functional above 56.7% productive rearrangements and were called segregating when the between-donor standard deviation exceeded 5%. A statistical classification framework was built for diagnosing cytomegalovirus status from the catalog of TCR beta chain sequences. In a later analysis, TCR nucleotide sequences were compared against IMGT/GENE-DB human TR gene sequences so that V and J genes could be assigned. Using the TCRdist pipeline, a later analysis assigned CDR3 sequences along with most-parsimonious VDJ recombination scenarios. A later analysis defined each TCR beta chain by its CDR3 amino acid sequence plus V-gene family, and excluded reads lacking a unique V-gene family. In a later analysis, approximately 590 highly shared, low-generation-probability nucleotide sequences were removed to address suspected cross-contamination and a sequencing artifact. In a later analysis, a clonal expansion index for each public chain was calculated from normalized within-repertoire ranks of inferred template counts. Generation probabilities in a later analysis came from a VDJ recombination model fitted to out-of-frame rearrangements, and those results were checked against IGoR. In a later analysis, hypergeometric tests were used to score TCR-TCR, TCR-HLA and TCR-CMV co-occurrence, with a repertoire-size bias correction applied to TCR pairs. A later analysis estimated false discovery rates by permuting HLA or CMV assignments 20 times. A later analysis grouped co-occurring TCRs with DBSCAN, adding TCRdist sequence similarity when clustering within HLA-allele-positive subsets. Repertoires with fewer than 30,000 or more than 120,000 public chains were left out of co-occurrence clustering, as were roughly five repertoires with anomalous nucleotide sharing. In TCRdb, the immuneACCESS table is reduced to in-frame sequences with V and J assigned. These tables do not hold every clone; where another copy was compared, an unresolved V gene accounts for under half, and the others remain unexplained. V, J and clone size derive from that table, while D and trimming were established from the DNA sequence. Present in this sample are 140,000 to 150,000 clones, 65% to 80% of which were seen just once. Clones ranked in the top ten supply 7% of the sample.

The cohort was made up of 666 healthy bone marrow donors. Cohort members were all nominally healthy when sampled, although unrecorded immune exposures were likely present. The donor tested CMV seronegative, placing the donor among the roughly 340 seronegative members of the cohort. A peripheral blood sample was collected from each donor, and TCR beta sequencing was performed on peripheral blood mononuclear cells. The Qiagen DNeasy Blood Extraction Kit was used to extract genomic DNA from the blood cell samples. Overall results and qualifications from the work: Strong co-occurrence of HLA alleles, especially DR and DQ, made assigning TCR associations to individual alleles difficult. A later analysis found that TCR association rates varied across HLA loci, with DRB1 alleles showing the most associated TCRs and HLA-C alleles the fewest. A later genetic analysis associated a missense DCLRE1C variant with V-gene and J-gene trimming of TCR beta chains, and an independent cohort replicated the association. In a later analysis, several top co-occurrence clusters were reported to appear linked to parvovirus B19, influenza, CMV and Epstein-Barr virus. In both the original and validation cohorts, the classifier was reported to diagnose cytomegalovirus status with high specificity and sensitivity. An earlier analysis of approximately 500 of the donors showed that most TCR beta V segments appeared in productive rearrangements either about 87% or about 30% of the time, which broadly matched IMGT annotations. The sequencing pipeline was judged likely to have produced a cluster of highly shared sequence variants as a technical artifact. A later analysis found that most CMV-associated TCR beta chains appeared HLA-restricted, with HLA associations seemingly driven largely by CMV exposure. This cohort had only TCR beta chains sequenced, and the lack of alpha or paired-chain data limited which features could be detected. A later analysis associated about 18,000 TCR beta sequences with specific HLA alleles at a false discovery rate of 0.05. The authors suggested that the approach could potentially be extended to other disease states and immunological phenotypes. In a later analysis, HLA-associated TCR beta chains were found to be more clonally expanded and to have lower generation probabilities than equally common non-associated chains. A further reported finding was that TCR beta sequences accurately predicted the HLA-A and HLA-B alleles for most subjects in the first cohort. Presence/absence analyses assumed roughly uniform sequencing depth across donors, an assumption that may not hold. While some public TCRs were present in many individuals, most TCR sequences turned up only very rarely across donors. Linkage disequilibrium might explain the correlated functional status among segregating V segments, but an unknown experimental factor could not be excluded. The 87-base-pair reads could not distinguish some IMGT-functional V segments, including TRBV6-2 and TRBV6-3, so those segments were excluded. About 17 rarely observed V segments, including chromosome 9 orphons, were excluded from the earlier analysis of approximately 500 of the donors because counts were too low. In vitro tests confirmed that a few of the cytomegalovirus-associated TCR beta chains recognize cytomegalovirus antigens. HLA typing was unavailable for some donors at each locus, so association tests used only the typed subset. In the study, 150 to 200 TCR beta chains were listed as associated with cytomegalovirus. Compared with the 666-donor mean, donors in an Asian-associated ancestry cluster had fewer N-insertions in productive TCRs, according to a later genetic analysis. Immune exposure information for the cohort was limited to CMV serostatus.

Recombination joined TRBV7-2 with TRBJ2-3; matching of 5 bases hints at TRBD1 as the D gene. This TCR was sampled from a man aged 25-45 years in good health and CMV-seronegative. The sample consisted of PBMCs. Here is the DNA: TGTGCCAGCAGCTTATTTGGCCAGGGCTTAGTAGATACGCAGTATTTT. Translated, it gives CASSLFGQGLVDTQYF.